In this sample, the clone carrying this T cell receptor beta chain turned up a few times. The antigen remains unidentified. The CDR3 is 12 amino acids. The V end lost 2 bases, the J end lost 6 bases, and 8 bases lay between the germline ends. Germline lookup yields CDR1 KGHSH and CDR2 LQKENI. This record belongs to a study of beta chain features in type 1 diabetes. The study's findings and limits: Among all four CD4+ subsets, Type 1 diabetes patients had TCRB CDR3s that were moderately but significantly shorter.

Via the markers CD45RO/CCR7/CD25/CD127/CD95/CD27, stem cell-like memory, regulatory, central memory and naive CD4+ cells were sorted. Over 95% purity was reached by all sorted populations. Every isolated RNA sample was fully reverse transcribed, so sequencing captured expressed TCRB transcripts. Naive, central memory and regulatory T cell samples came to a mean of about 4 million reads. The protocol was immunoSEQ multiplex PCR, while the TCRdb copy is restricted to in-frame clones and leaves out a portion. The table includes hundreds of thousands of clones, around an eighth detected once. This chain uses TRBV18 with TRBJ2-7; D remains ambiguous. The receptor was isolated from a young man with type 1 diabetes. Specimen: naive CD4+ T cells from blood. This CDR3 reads CASSPVTREQYF. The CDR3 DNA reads TGTGCCAGCTCACCAGTAACACGCGAGCAGTACTTC.